The following is a T cell receptor (beta chain) sequence with its context. Its cognate antigen is unknown. Profiling relied on immunoSEQ multiplex PCR, and the TCRdb table lists in-frame clones only, not all of them. The data show about 800,000 clones, about 97% seen once. This CDR3 comprises 15 residues. Trimming stripped 0 bases from V and 3 bases from J, with 12 bases between. The germline V gene encodes CDR1 SEHNR and CDR2 FQNEAQ (reference sequence). This entry belongs to a study of shared clonotypes between healthy human individuals. Study-wide results and caveats: When naive CD4 clonotypes were compared across four donors, around 5% were shared. The represented genetic and exposure-history diversity was limited by the small number of donors.

Positive CCR7 selection of CD45RO-negative cells yielded the naive CD8 cells, and terminally differentiated effector memory CD45RA+ cells were excluded. What was sequenced was naive CD8+ T cells sorted from blood. The gene calls are TRBV7-9 and TRBJ2-7; weak D call: TRBD2 (5 bases). This TCR came from a man aged 25 to 40 in good health. CDR3 amino acids: CASSLARTRGYEQYF. CDR3 coding DNA: TGTGCCAGCAGCTTAGCGAGAACACGGGGCTACGAGCAGTACTTC.